The TCR beta chain described here comes from a study of T-cell reconstitution after alpha-beta-depleted transplantation in children. At least ten counts were recorded for this clonotype. Its target is unknown. TCRbeta library construction was performed incorporating unique molecular identifiers. TCRdb ran MiXCR on the PCR reads and lists one entry per CDR3 protein. The sample consists of 300,000 or so distinct CDR3 sequences, 23% of them appearing once. The study's findings and limits: Fresh T-cell production supplied most of the T-cell counts and diversity seen one year after transplant. Diversity of TCRbeta at day 60 was high in some patients, arising from surviving recipient T cells and thymic progenitors. Alpha-beta T cells about two months after transplant reportedly derived from several hundred expanded graft clones.

V shed 3 bases and J shed 1 base, with 16 bases lying between them. CDR1 is SQVTM and CDR2 is ANQGSEA in the germline V gene. The CDR3 contains 16 residues. The V gene is TRBV29-1, the J gene TRBJ2-1, with D possibly matching TRBD2 (5 bases). The sequence came from a male patient aged 10 to 17 who had a stem cell transplant for acute lymphoblastic leukemia, so the T cells may come from the graft donor. Sequenced material: PBMCs, mostly from graft donor cells, taken 180 days after TCRalphabeta/CD19-depleted stem cell transplant. The CDR3 DNA sequence: TGCAGCGTTGACGGAGTGGGAGTTGCTTCCTACAATGAGCAGTTCTTC. This sequence encodes CSVDGVGVASYNEQFF.